These 3 T cell receptor beta chains were sequenced from one sample in a study of T cell responses to AZD1222 COVID-19 vaccine. The table came from immunoSEQ multiplex PCR; TCRdb's copy has only in-frame clones and leaves some out. The sample carries roughly 140,000 clones, under 95% recorded once. Sequencing used peripheral blood, obtained 28 days after the second AZD1222 dose. The receptors shown here come from an adult who received the AZD1222 COVID-19 vaccine.

The chain carries TRBV3-1 (or the pseudogene TRBV3-2) and TRBJ1-4; D is uncertain. The CDR3 is 12 residues long. Germline V gives CDR1 LGHDT, CDR2 YNNKEL (reference sequence). V was clipped by 3 bases and J by 8 bases, with 7 bases between them. CDR3 nucleotides: TGTGCCAGCAGCCAGAATGGGGAAAAACTGTTTTTT. This encodes CASSQNGEKLFF.

The chain joins TRBV5-6 to TRBJ1-6; TRBD1 might be the D (6 bases). The CDR3 is 13 amino acids. V lost 4 bases and J 7 bases, leaving 9 bases between the germline ends. CDR1 SGHDT and CDR2 YYEEEE come from the germline V gene. The CDR3 region has the DNA TGTGCCAGCAGCCAGGGGTGGAATTCACCCCTCCACTTT. It translates to CASSQGWNSPLHF.

J is TRBJ1-1 and V is TRBV27; D is undetermined. Germline loops: CDR1 MNHEY, CDR2 SMNVEV (reference sequence). V shed 0 bases and J shed 0 bases, with 11 bases lying between them. The CDR3 has 16 residues. The CDR3 here is CASSLSARPMNTEAFF. The CDR3 DNA is TGTGCCAGCAGTTTATCGGCCAGACCTATGAACACTGAAGCTTTCTTT.